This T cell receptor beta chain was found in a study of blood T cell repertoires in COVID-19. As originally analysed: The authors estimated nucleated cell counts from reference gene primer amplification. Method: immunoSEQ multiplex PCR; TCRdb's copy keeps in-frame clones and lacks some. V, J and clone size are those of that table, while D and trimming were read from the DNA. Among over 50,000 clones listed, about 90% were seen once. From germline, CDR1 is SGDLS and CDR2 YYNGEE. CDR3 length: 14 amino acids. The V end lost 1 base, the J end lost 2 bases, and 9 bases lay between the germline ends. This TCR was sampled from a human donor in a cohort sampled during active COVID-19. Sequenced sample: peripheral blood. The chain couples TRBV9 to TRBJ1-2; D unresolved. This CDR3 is CASSVSSLNYGYTF. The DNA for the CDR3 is TGTGCCAGCAGCGTATCCAGTTTGAACTATGGCTACACCTTC.